This T cell receptor beta chain came from a study of graft-versus-host responses after intestinal transplantation. Turning to the study itself: Recipients obtained multivisceral, liver-intestinal, or isolated intestinal transplants. Recipients were all induced with anti-thymocyte globulin, then given tacrolimus and steroids for roughly 3 years.

Germline V gene lookup returns CDR1 MNHNY and CDR2 SVGAGI (reference sequence). This CDR3 has 13 amino acids. The V gene end was trimmed by 8 bases and the J gene end by 3 bases; junction bases not matched to a gene: 4. Worth noting for this clone: What it binds is unknown.

Here immunoSEQ multiplex PCR was the method, and the copy in TCRdb shows in-frame clones only, minus some. In the table there are about 120,000 clones, around 95% of which are singletons. The chain is built from TRBV6-6 and TRBJ1-1, with TRBD1 matching 9 bases. Sequencing used unstimulated CD8+ T cells sorted from spleen or lymph node cells, obtained before intestinal transplant. This receptor was identified in a human donor who received an intestinal transplant. CDR3 in DNA: TGTGCCAGCCACAGGGGGCACGACACTGAAGCTTTCTTT. Protein product: CASHRGHDTEAFF.